Presented here are 5 T cell receptor beta chains from one specimen sequenced in a study of OX40 agonist ivuxolimab in advanced cancers. Libraries were prepared by immunoSEQ multiplex PCR; TCRdb keeps only in-frame clonotypes and omits some of them. The top ten clones hold roughly 12% of a sample with about 48,000 clones, 80% to 85% of them seen once. Sequencing was performed on CD4+ or CD8+ T cells sorted from blood, taken in a trial of the OX40 agonist ivuxolimab. These TCRs come from an adult with an advanced solid tumor such as melanoma, head and neck, liver or kidney cancer.

This clone appeared a single time. The rearrangement uses TRBV5-1 and TRBJ2-1; TRBD1 might be the D (6 bases). This CDR3 region has 14 residues. The germline CDR1 and CDR2 sequences are SGHRS and YFSETQ. The V and J ends lost 0 bases and 3 bases respectively, with 7 bases between them. CDR3 sequence (DNA): TGCGCCAGCAGCTTGGGGACAGACTACAATGAGCAGTTCTTC. Translated: CASSLGTDYNEQFF.

J is TRBJ2-3 and V is TRBV5-1, with 10 bases identical to TRBD2. This CDR3 has 16 residues. CDR1 SGHRS and CDR2 YFSETQ come from the germline V gene. After removal of 1 base from V and 0 bases from J, the junction contained 2 bases not matched to a gene. CDR3 amino acids: CASSLFSGGSTDTQYF. CDR3 bases: TGCGCCAGCAGCTTGTTTAGCGGGGGGAGCACAGATACGCAGTATTTT.

The chain joins TRBV19 to TRBJ1-2; no definite D call. CDR1 is LNHDA and CDR2 is SQIVND in the germline V gene (reference sequence). V lost 3 bases and J lost 2, with 10 bases in between. The CDR3 is made up of 14 amino acids. The CDR3 sequence: CASSIQWQNYGYTF. In DNA, the CDR3 is TGTGCCAGTAGTATCCAGTGGCAGAACTATGGCTACACCTTC.

This chain links TRBV5-4 with TRBJ2-2; perhaps TRBD2 as D (6 bases). The CDR3 runs to 16 residues. Germline V gives CDR1 SGHNT, CDR2 YYREEE (reference sequence). Trimming stripped 4 bases from V and 3 bases from J, with 16 bases between. CDR3 region: CASSPALATDTGELFF. The CDR3 nucleotides are TGTGCCAGCAGCCCGGCGCTAGCGACCGACACCGGGGAGCTGTTTTTT.

The CDR3 protein is CASSYIVTGVETQYF. DNA for the CDR3: TGTGCCAGCAGCTACATTGTGACAGGGGTTGAGACCCAGTACTTC. V and J are TRBV7-9 and TRBJ2-5; TRBD1 aligns across 8 bases. Trimming at V came to 4 bases and at J to 5 bases, leaving 9 bases not matched to a gene. This CDR3 has 15 residues. Germline CDR1 is SEHNR and CDR2 is FQNEAQ (reference sequence). The complete variable domain, with remaining parts taken from reference TRBV7-9 and TRBJ2-5, reads DTGVSQNPRHKITKRGQNVTFRCDPISEHNRLYWYRQTLGQGPEFLTYFQNEAQLEKSRLLSDRFSAERPKGSFSTLEIQRTEQGDSAMYLCASSYIVTGVETQYFGPGTRLLVL.